This TCR beta chain was documented in a study of T cell responses to AZD1222 COVID-19 vaccine. Study results and caveats: Clonal diversity was possibly underestimated, and the donors were mostly white British, with more females. The peak T cell response came first, and repertoires were sampled only after it. Recipients of AZD1222 seropositive at baseline numbered only 6 or 7. A reported finding is that nearly half of spike-specific TCRs target unmutated variant regions.

Germline assignment: CDR1 MNHEY and CDR2 SVGAGI. Trimming took 7 bases from V and 1 from J, leaving 8 bases between them. The CDR3 extends over 12 amino acids. Regarding this clone: The target antigen is unknown.

Data came from immunoSEQ multiplex PCR; TCRdb stores just in-frame clones and leaves some out. Among more than 100,000 clones listed, about nine tenths were seen once. The sample consisted of peripheral blood, taken on day 0 of AZD1222 vaccination. The chain is built from TRBV6-5 and TRBJ2-7; no clear D. The TCR comes from an adult in good health. CDR3 sequence (DNA): TGTGCCAGCAAGCCGGGTTCCTACGAGCAGTACTTC. This translates into CASKPGSYEQYF.